A single T cell receptor (beta chain) is shown here with its context. Its antigen is currently unknown. The data originate from a study of brain T cells in children with intractable seizures. Specified time point: blood from clinic visit 5 months post-surgery; TSC patient then seizure free. Sequencing was limited to surgery cases with top T cell transcript signatures in brain tissue. Study-wide results and limits: Clones missing pre-surgery may reflect undersampling of that blood sample.

The CDR3 spans 16 residues. Germline V CDR1 and CDR2: SGHNT, YENEEA. Deletions cut 4 bases from V and 1 base from J, with 16 bases between. Clones were sequenced by immunoSEQ multiplex PCR, and TCRdb holds only the in-frame ones, with some missing. The data show about 350,000 clones, over 90% seen once. This TCR was recovered from a boy less than two years old with tuberous sclerosis and intractable seizures. The sequencing used peripheral blood, collected about 5 months after surgery. The rearrangement links TRBV11-3 to TRBJ1-1; D is unresolved. Written as DNA, the CDR3 is TGTGCCAGCAGCTCGCCCTTCGACTCGCAGAACACTGAAGCTTTCTTT. This gives the protein CASSSPFDSQNTEAFF.